This passage covers 22 T cell receptor beta chains from one sample sequenced in a study of blood T cell repertoires in COVID-19. Assay: immunoSEQ multiplex PCR; the TCRdb copy retains only in-frame clones and omits some. The data show roughly 54,000 clones, 90% to 95% seen once. Sequenced material: peripheral blood. The receptors shown here come from a man aged 45-60 years with acute or convalescent COVID-19.

V usage is TRBV6-4 and J usage is TRBJ2-1, with 9 bases matching TRBD2. This CDR3 comprises 15 residues. Germline-derived CDR1 and CDR2 are MRHNA and SNTAGT. V was clipped by 7 bases and J by 3 bases; unmatched bases: 7. The CDR3 nucleotides are TGTGCCAGCACCCCTGCGGGAGGGTACTACAATGAGCAGTTCTTC. This gives the protein CASTPAGGYYNEQFF.

The chain couples TRBV4-3 to TRBJ2-7, with D possibly being TRBD2 (5 bases). Germline V CDR1 and CDR2: LGHNA, YSLEER. V lost 2 bases and J lost 2, with 13 bases in between. The CDR3 is 15 amino acids. The CDR3 reads CASSQSSGVAYEQYF. In DNA, the CDR3 is TGCGCCAGCAGCCAATCCTCCGGGGTTGCCTACGAGCAGTACTTC.

This chain links TRBV7-8 with TRBJ2-7, with 11 bases that match TRBD2. V shed 5 bases, J shed 6 bases, and the junction held 6 bases outside the gene matches. CDR1 is SGHVS, CDR2 FQNEAQ, per germline. The CDR3 spans 14 residues. For the CDR3, the DNA is TGTGCCAGCAGCATCGGGACTAGCGGCGGCGAGCAGTACTTC. Translation gives CASSIGTSGGEQYF.

This clone was recorded once. The chain is built from TRBV6-6 and TRBJ2-5, with 12 bases lining up with TRBD1. CDR1 and CDR2 (germline): MNHNY, SVGAGI (reference sequence). V was clipped by 5 bases and J by 5 bases; unmatched bases: 15. This CDR3 region has 18 residues. CDR3 nucleotides: TGTGCCAGCAGTCCTAGTGAAGGGACAGGGGGCTTTGGGGAGACCCAGTACTTC. Translation gives CASSPSEGTGGFGETQYF.

The DNA of the CDR3 is TGTGCCAGCAGTTACTCGACGACAGGGGGCGCCTACGAGCAGTACTTC. This encodes CASSYSTTGGAYEQYF. The chain couples TRBV6-6 to TRBJ2-7; 10 bases are shared with TRBD1. In germline, CDR1 is MNHNY, CDR2 SVGAGI (reference sequence). V lost 0 bases to trimming and J lost 2 bases; unmatched junction nucleotides: 4. The CDR3 is 16 residues long.

J is TRBJ1-2 and V is TRBV11-2; possible D gene TRBD1, 5 bases. The CDR3 runs to 15 residues. Trimming stripped 5 bases from V and 0 bases from J, with 13 bases between. Germline CDR1 is SGHAT and CDR2 is FQNNGV. CDR3 nucleotide sequence: TGTGCCAGCAGCGCAGGCACAGGAACTAACTATGGCTACACCTTC. This gives the protein CASSAGTGTNYGYTF.

The chain links TRBV11-2 to TRBJ1-3, with D maybe TRBD1 (5 bases). The CDR3 length is 18 residues. V was pared by 0 bases and J by 4 bases, with 19 bases between. Germline CDR1 is SGHAT and CDR2 is FQNNGV. In DNA form, the CDR3 reads TGTGCCAGCAGCTTAGAGGGAGTACGGGGGATACGAGGAAACACCATATATTTT. Translated: CASSLEGVRGIRGNTIYF.

The chain links TRBV6-9 to TRBJ1-5, with D unclear. Trimming cost V 3 bases and J 6 bases, with 9 bases left between them. Germline loops: CDR1 MNHGY, CDR2 SVAAGI. The length of the CDR3 is 13 residues. Written as DNA, the CDR3 is TGTGCCAGCAGTTACGCACGTAGTCAGCCCCAGCATTTT. Protein: CASSYARSQPQHF.

The V gene is TRBV7-9, the J gene TRBJ2-1; 10 bases fit TRBD1. CDR1 and CDR2 from the germline V gene are SEHNR and FQNEAQ (reference sequence). The junction had 8 bases not matched to a gene; V was cut back by 5 bases and J by 4 bases. The CDR3 covers 16 residues. This CDR3 is CASSEKRTGGYNEQFF. CDR3 DNA sequence: TGTGCCAGCAGCGAAAAGCGGACAGGGGGGTACAATGAGCAGTTCTTC.

V is TRBV10-2 and J is TRBJ1-4; D possibly corresponds to TRBD1 (6 bases). V lost 0 bases and J lost 7, with 12 bases in between. Per germline, CDR1 WSHSY and CDR2 SAAADI. The CDR3 contains 15 residues. DNA of the CDR3: TGCGCCAGCAGTGAGTCCAGGGGAATAGGTGAAAAACTGTTTTTT. This codes for CASSESRGIGEKLFF.

V gene TRBV7-2 combines with J gene TRBJ2-7; D remains unclear. The germline V gene has CDR1 SGHTA and CDR2 FQGNSA. V shed 4 bases and J shed 2 bases, with 12 bases lying between them. CDR3 size: 14 residues. The CDR3 coding sequence is TGTGCCAGCAGCTCCCCTCCTCTTACCTACGAGCAGTACTTC. It codes for CASSSPPLTYEQYF. The full variable domain, rest sourced from reference TRBV7-2 and TRBJ2-7, is GAGVSQSPSNKVTEKGKDVELRCDPISGHTALYWYRQSLGQGLEFLIYFQGNSAPDKSGLPSDRFSAERTGGSVSTLTIQRTQQEDSAVYLCASSSPPLTYEQYFGPGTRLTVT.

The chain couples TRBV2 to TRBJ1-2; perhaps TRBD1 as D (6 bases). Trimming pared 1 base from V and 6 bases from J, leaving 12 bases between. CDR1 and CDR2 from the germline V gene are SNHLY and FYNNEI. The CDR3 runs to 14 residues. The CDR3 sequence is CASSEVTGDNGYTF. CDR3 sequence (DNA): TGTGCCAGCAGTGAAGTGACAGGTGATAATGGCTACACCTTC.

The V and J genes are TRBV14 and TRBJ1-3, with TRBD1 matching 7 bases. Trimming at V came to 6 bases and at J to 0 bases, leaving 14 bases not matched to a gene. This CDR3 is built from 18 residues. Per the germline V gene, CDR1 is SGHDN and CDR2 is FVKESK. The chain's CDR3 is CASRLTGGQPSSGNTIYF. CDR3 nucleotides: TGTGCCAGCAGGCTGACTGGGGGACAGCCGAGCTCTGGAAACACCATATATTTT.

The J gene is TRBJ2-5, the V gene TRBV6-5, with 7 bases fitting TRBD2. The CDR3 totals 13 residues. V shed 11 bases and J 4 bases; nucleotides not matched to a gene: 10. Germline V gives CDR1 MNHEY, CDR2 SVGAGI. For the CDR3, the DNA is TGTGCCTCCTGTACTAGCGCCGGAGAGACCCAGTACTTC. This gives the protein CASCTSAGETQYF.

This clone came up once. This chain connects TRBV19 to TRBJ2-1; 7 bases fit TRBD1. The germline V gene encodes CDR1 LNHDA and CDR2 SQIVND (reference sequence). The CDR3 covers 14 residues. V dropped 4 bases and J dropped 0; count of bases not matched to a gene: 0. CDR3 nucleotide sequence: TGTGCCAGTAGTACAGGGGGCTCCTACAATGAGCAGTTCTTC. Translation: CASSTGGSYNEQFF.

The chain employs TRBV29-1 and TRBJ1-2; TRBD1 matches at 8 bases. Germline CDR1 SQVTM, CDR2 ANQGSEA. This CDR3 spans 11 amino acids. After removal of 7 bases from V and 5 bases from J, the junction contained 3 bases not matched to a gene. CDR3: CSAGQGYGYTF. In nucleotides, the CDR3 is TGCAGCGCTGGACAGGGTTATGGCTACACCTTC.

This sequence joins TRBV11-3 and TRBJ1-1, with 7 bases lining up with TRBD1. The CDR3 totals 14 residues. CDR1 and CDR2 (germline): SGHNT, YENEEA. V gave up 4 bases and J gave up 5 bases; unmatched junction bases: 7. The CDR3 region has the DNA TGTGCCAGCAGCTCGTACAGGGGTCCGACTGAAGCTTTCTTT. It codes for CASSSYRGPTEAFF. The full variable domain, completed using reference TRBV11-3 and TRBJ1-1, is EAGVVQSPRYKIIEKKQPVAFWCNPISGHNTLYWYLQNLGQGPELLIRYENEEAVDDSQLPKDRFSAERLKGVDSTLKIQPAELGDSAVYLCASSSYRGPTEAFFGQGTRLTVV.

The gene calls are TRBV7-8 and TRBJ1-3, with 10 positions matching TRBD1. V was pared by 6 bases and J by 6 bases, with 11 bases of the junction left unmatched. This CDR3 region has 16 residues. Germline values: CDR1 SGHVS, CDR2 FQNEAQ. The CDR3 region is CASSSGPGQGQNTIYF. In DNA form, the CDR3 reads TGTGCCAGCAGTTCAGGGCCGGGACAGGGGCAAAACACCATATATTTT.

The chain carries TRBV5-5 and TRBJ2-7; 9 nucleotides line up with TRBD1. J was trimmed by 4 bases and V by 4 bases; bases with no gene match: 12. Germline V gene lookup returns CDR1 SGHKS and CDR2 YYEKEE (reference sequence). This CDR3 region has 16 residues. In DNA form, the CDR3 reads TGTGCCAGCAGCCCGGTACCCGGGACAGGGCTTTACGAGCAGTACTTC. Amino acids: CASSPVPGTGLYEQYF.

The gene calls are TRBV11-2 and TRBJ2-1; 8 nucleotides align to TRBD2. CDR3 size: 15 residues. V lost 5 bases and J lost 7; bases outside the gene matches: 10. Germline V CDR1 and CDR2: SGHAT, FQNNGV. DNA of the CDR3: TGTGCCAGCAGCCCTGAACGCGGGAGGATAAATGAGCAGTTCTTC. Protein sequence: CASSPERGRINEQFF.

The chain recombines TRBV7-9 with TRBJ1-1, with D possibly being TRBD1 (6 bases). CDR3 size: 15 residues. Trimming shortened V by 6 bases and J by 1 base, and 15 bases separated the two germline ends. Germline loops: CDR1 SEHNR, CDR2 FQNEAQ (reference sequence). For the CDR3, the DNA is TGTGCCAGCAGACCACAGGGTTTCGGGAACACTGAAGCTTTCTTT. Translated, it gives CASRPQGFGNTEAFF.

This rearrangement joins TRBV7-9 to TRBJ2-1, with TRBD2 matching over 7 bases. Germline V CDR1 and CDR2: SEHNR, FQNEAQ (reference sequence). The CDR3 has 12 amino acids. Trimming took 11 bases from V and 7 from J; bases not matched to a gene: 8. The CDR3 protein is CAVGGKGNEQFF. The CDR3 DNA is TGTGCCGTCGGGGGGAAGGGGAATGAGCAGTTCTTC.